Sequencing of this T cell receptor (beta chain) was carried out in a study of OX40 agonist ivuxolimab in advanced cancers. TCRdb's table, derived via immunoSEQ multiplex PCR, lists solely in-frame clones and lacks some. The table lists about 130,000 clones, 80% to 95% of them singletons. Germline V gene sequence: CDR1 SGHTA, CDR2 FQGTGA. The CDR3 loop spans 16 amino acids. The V end lost 5 bases, the J end lost 4 bases, and 20 bases lay between the germline ends. The sequence derives from an adult with an advanced solid tumor such as melanoma, head and neck, liver or kidney cancer. Here the sequenced sample was CD4+ or CD8+ T cells sorted from blood, taken in a trial of the OX40 agonist ivuxolimab. This rearrangement joins TRBV7-3 to TRBJ1-2; D gene ambiguous. The CDR3 reads CASSLLGLGRSYGYTF. CDR3 DNA sequence: TGTGCCAGCAGCCTCCTGGGCCTGGGTAGAAGCTATGGCTACACCTTC. The whole variable domain, remainder taken from reference TRBV7-3 and TRBJ1-2, is GAGVSQTPSNKVTEKGKYVELRCDPISGHTALYWYRQSLGQGPEFLIYFQGTGAADDSGLPNDRFFAVRPEGSVSTLKIQRTERGDSAVYLCASSLLGLGRSYGYTFGSGTRLTVV.